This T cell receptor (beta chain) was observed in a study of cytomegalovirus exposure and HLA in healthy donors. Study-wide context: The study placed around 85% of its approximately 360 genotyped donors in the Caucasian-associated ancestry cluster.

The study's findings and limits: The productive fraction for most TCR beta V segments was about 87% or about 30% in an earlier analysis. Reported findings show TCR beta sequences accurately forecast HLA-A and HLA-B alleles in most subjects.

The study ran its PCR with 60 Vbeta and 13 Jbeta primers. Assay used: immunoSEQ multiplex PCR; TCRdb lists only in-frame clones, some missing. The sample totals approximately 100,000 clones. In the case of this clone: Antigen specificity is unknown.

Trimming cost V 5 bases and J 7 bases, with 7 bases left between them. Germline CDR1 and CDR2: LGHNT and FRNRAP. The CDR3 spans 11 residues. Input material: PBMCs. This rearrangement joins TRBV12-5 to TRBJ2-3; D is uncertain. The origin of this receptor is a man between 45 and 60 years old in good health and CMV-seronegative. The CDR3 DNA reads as TGTGCTAGTGGTCTTTCTTATACGCAGTATTTT. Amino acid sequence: CASGLSYTQYF.